In its sample, the clone carrying this TCR beta chain was seen once. J gave up 2 bases and V 3 bases, and 7 bases lay outside the gene matches. The CDR3 extends over 15 amino acids. Germline lookup yields CDR1 SGHRS and CDR2 YFSETQ. These data originate in a study of blood T cell repertoires in COVID-19. Study-level background: Samples taken during acute and convalescent COVID-19 were collected in the United States, Italy and Spain. The analysed material was cDNA or gDNA that came from T cells, B-cell-depleted T cells, or PBMCs.

Authors' analysis steps: Researchers report that nucleated cell counts were estimated from reference gene primer amplification. Sequencing was performed with immunoSEQ multiplex PCR; in TCRdb, only in-frame clones are kept and a portion is missing. The V and J calls and clone size were taken over from that table, and D and trimming were inferred from the DNA. The sample has around 190,000 clones, about 89% seen once. The sequence was collected from a man aged 18 to 29 who had recovered from COVID-19. Sequencing was performed on peripheral blood. The chain combines TRBV5-1 with TRBJ2-7; 8 nucleotides line up with TRBD2. The CDR3 is CASSSLAGAPYEQYF. The CDR3 nucleotides are TGCGCCAGCAGCTCCCTAGCGGGTGCCCCCTACGAGCAGTACTTC.